This TCR beta chain was retrieved from a study of beta chain features in type 1 diabetes. Looking at the study overall: Sorted cells from all samples, numbering roughly 100 million, were examined.

Notes on the study in general: Here, the possible influence of HLA type (on TCRB rearrangement) remained unresolved. Insertion counts at VDJ junctions were lower in type 1 diabetes patients, who also showed more deletions there.

With regard to this clone: Its antigen is not known.

There are 15 residues in the CDR3. CDR1 SGHDT and CDR2 YYEEEE come from the germline V gene. Trimming took off 5 bases at V and 3 bases at J, with 17 bases between the two ends. Via CD45RO/CCR7/CD25/CD127/CD95/CD27, cells of the CD4+ naive, central memory, regulatory and stem cell-like memory subsets were sorted. Reverse transcribing all isolated RNA meant expressed TCRB transcripts were sequenced. The protocol was immunoSEQ multiplex PCR, while the TCRdb copy is restricted to in-frame clones and leaves out a portion. This table has a few hundred thousand clones, roughly 30% appearing once. This chain links TRBV5-6 with TRBJ1-2; possible D gene TRBD1, 6 bases. The receptor was derived from a man aged 18 to 29 in good health. Source material: naive CD4+ T cells from blood. CDR3 coding DNA: TGTGCCAGCAGTGCAGGGGCAGGAGCACACTATGGCTACACCTTC. This sequence encodes CASSAGAGAHYGYTF.